A single sample is the source of the 10 T cell receptor beta chains below, sequenced in a study of T-cell reconstitution after alpha-beta-depleted transplantation in children. Preparation of the TCRbeta library used unique molecular identifiers. TCRdb processed the PCR reads anew with MiXCR; each CDR3 protein has one entry. The sample records fewer than 1 million distinct CDR3 sequences, less than 20% being singletons. The sequenced sample was PBMCs, mostly from graft donor cells, obtained 360 days after TCRalphabeta/CD19-depleted stem cell transplant. These receptors were taken from a male patient aged 10-17 years who had a stem cell transplant for acute lymphoblastic leukemia, so the T cells may come from the graft donor.

This clonotype has ten or more counts. The rearrangement joins TRBV15 to TRBJ2-7; 14 positions agree with TRBD2. J lost 13 bases, V lost 2 bases, and 7 bases had no gene match. The length of the CDR3 is 14 residues. Germline lookup yields CDR1 LNHNV and CDR2 YYDKDF (reference sequence). CDR3 region: CATSRKGLAGASYF. The CDR3, as DNA: TGTGCCACCAGCAGAAAGGGACTAGCGGGAGCTAGTTACTTC. Full variable domain (remainder filled in from reference TRBV15 and TRBJ2-7): DAMVIQNPRYQVTQFGKPVTLSCSQTLNHNVMYWYQQKSSQAPKLLFHYYDKDFNNEADTPDNFQSRRPNTSFCFLDIRSPGLGDTAMYLCATSRKGLAGASYFGPGTRLTVT.

This chain connects TRBV4-1 to TRBJ2-7; 9 positions agree with TRBD1. V lost 0 bases and J lost 6; bases outside the gene matches: 9. The CDR3 contains 16 residues. Germline-derived CDR1 and CDR2 are MGHRA and YSYEKL. The CDR3 reads CASSQDIGTGSLEQYF. Written as DNA, the CDR3 is TGCGCCAGCAGCCAAGATATAGGGACAGGGTCTCTCGAGCAGTACTTC.

This chain connects TRBV10-2 to TRBJ2-5, with 10 bases lining up with TRBD2. Germline CDR1 and CDR2: WSHSY and SAAADI. Germline trimming cut 6 bases from V and 0 bases from J; bases unmatched to any gene: 10. The CDR3 length is 17 residues. Here the CDR3 reads CASSHLRTSGYQETQYF. CDR3 nucleotide sequence: TGCGCCAGCAGCCACCTGAGGACTAGCGGCTACCAAGAGACCCAGTACTTC.

This chain joins TRBV4-1 and TRBJ2-7, with unresolved D. Germline loops: CDR1 MGHRA, CDR2 YSYEKL. Trimming took off 1 base at V and 2 bases at J, with 9 bases between the two ends. This CDR3 is 14 amino acids long. This CDR3 reads CASSQVADTYEQYF. CDR3 nucleotides: TGCGCCAGCAGCCAAGTCGCTGACACCTACGAGCAGTACTTC.

The chain has TRBV19 and TRBJ2-3; TRBD2 matches 12 bases. Germline V lookup: CDR1 LNHDA, CDR2 SQIVND (reference sequence). Trimming at V came to 3 bases and at J to 4 bases, leaving 11 bases not matched to a gene. This CDR3 is built from 18 residues. For the CDR3, the DNA is TGTGCCAGTAGTATTTGGGCGACTAGCGGGAGAATGGCAGATACGCAGTATTTT. This translates into CASSIWATSGRMADTQYF.

This clonotype has at least ten counts. The chain carries TRBV6-5 and TRBJ1-6, with 7 bases fitting TRBD1. This CDR3 has 16 amino acids. Trimming took 0 bases from V and 3 from J; bases not matched to a gene: 2. The germline CDR1 and CDR2 sequences are MNHEY and SVGAGI. The CDR3: CASSYSWDSYNSPLHF. The CDR3 nucleotides read TGTGCCAGCAGTTACTCGTGGGACAGCTATAATTCACCCCTCCACTTT.

This chain links TRBV5-1 with TRBJ2-7, with TRBD1 as a possible D gene (6 bases). V lost 4 bases and J 4 bases, leaving 9 bases between the germline ends. This CDR3 is built from 12 residues. Germline V gives CDR1 SGHRS, CDR2 YFSETQ. The CDR3 DNA reads as TGCGCCAGCAGCACAGGACAGTACGAGCAGTACTTC. Its translation: CASSTGQYEQYF.

The chain carries TRBV5-1 and TRBJ2-5; D uncertain. This CDR3 contains 14 residues. The V end lost 4 bases, the J end lost 3 bases, and 13 bases lay between the germline ends. From germline, CDR1 is SGHRS and CDR2 YFSETQ. The DNA for the CDR3 is TGCGCCAGCAGCATTTGGATAAACGAAGAGACCCAGTACTTC. Translated, it gives CASSIWINEETQYF.

This clonotype has a handful of counts. The rearrangement uses TRBV12-3 or TRBV12-4 and TRBJ1-2, with a tentative D call TRBD1 (6 bases). The CDR3 is 14 residues long. Trimming cost V 6 bases and J 3 bases, with 14 bases left between them. Here the CDR3 reads CASSPGAIDYGYTF. As DNA, the CDR3 is TGTGCCAGCAGCCCAGGGGCTATAGACTATGGCTACACCTTC.

This clonotype was picked up many times. The chain recombines TRBV12-3 or TRBV12-4 with TRBJ2-5, with 10 nucleotides matching TRBD2. V gave up 2 bases and J gave up 3 bases; unmatched junction bases: 0. The CDR3 loop spans 14 amino acids. CDR3 bases: TGTGCCAGCAGTTTACTAGCGGGAGAAGAGACCCAGTACTTC. As protein: CASSLLAGEETQYF.